The 17 T cell receptor beta chains reported below all come from one sample, sequenced in a study of cytomegalovirus exposure and HLA in healthy donors. TCRdb's copy holds only in-frame clones and misses some; the assay was immunoSEQ multiplex PCR. The data contain 250,000 to 400,000 clones, 88% of them seen just once; the ten biggest clones take up around 1%. Source material: PBMCs. These receptors originate from a man aged 25-45 years in good health and CMV-seronegative.

The V gene is TRBV6-5, the J gene TRBJ2-7, with TRBD1 as a possible D gene (6 bases). CDR3 size: 14 residues. Trimming took off 5 bases at V and 3 bases at J, with 14 bases between the two ends. Germline CDR1 and CDR2: MNHEY and SVGAGI. CDR3 loop: CASSQWDKNYEQYF. CDR3 coding DNA: TGTGCCAGCAGTCAGTGGGACAAAAACTACGAGCAGTACTTC.

As DNA, the CDR3 is TGTGCAAGTCGCCAACGTATAGCGGGGGGGTGCACAGATACGCAGTATTTT. This gives the protein CASRQRIAGGCTDTQYF. The V gene is TRBV12-2, the J gene TRBJ2-3; no DNA check was done on the table's D call, TRBD2. TRBV12-2 is a known pseudogene. The CDR3 totals 17 residues.

The chain has TRBV7-9 and TRBJ1-2; weak D call: TRBD1 (5 bases). Germline V gene lookup returns CDR1 SEHNR and CDR2 FQNEAQ (reference sequence). The CDR3 loop spans 15 amino acids. Trimming stripped 1 base from V and 4 bases from J, with 13 bases between. CDR3 sequence (DNA): TGTGCCAGCAGCTTAGTGCCTGCAGGGCCCTATGGCTACACCTTC. This gives the protein CASSLVPAGPYGYTF. The whole variable domain, remainder taken from reference TRBV7-9 and TRBJ1-2, is DTGVSQNPRHKITKRGQNVTFRCDPISEHNRLYWYRQTLGQGPEFLTYFQNEAQLEKSRLLSDRFSAERPKGSFSTLEIQRTEQGDSAMYLCASSLVPAGPYGYTFGSGTRLTVV.

Details on this clone: The same CDR3 can be traced to other DNA sequences in this sample. The chain employs TRBV5-1 and TRBJ2-7; D is uncertain. V was trimmed by 4 bases and J by 3 bases, leaving 11 bases between them. CDR3 size: 13 residues. Germline CDR1 and CDR2: SGHRS and YFSETQ. This CDR3 is CASSITEDYEQYF. CDR3 coding DNA: TGCGCCAGCAGCATAACAGAAGACTACGAGCAGTACTTC.

The chain links TRBV7-6 to TRBJ2-3, with 9 bases aligning to TRBD2. The V gene end was trimmed by 2 bases and the J gene end by 4 bases; junction bases not matched to a gene: 7. The germline CDR1 and CDR2 sequences are SGHVS and FNYEAQ. The CDR3 spans 16 residues. The CDR3 protein is CASSLRSSGAPDTQYF. The CDR3 DNA follows: TGTGCCAGCAGCTTACGGTCTAGCGGGGCCCCAGATACGCAGTATTTT.

The table lists this clone with a count of one. This chain uses TRBV19 with TRBJ2-2; D ambiguous. This CDR3 is 14 amino acids long. Germline V gene sequence: CDR1 LNHDA, CDR2 SQIVND (reference sequence). The V end was cut by 7 bases, the J end by 1 base, with 10 bases between. The DNA of the CDR3 is TGTGCCAGTAATTTTCTTCGGAACACCGGGGAGCTGTTTTTT. Protein sequence: CASNFLRNTGELFF.

The chain combines TRBV18 with TRBJ2-7, with D possibly TRBD2 on 6 matching bases. The CDR3 loop spans 15 amino acids. Trimming took 1 base from V and 6 from J, leaving 16 bases between them. Germline assignment: CDR1 KGHSH and CDR2 LQKENI. Here the CDR3 DNA reads TGTGCCAGCTCACCACATGCGCGGGGAGCGCTCGAGCAGTACTTC. Its protein product is CASSPHARGALEQYF.

The rearrangement uses TRBV4-2 and TRBJ2-4, with 7 bases matching TRBD2. This CDR3 comprises 16 residues. Trimming removed 4 bases from V and 0 bases from J; junction bases left unmatched: 6. The germline gives CDR1 LGHNA, CDR2 YNFKEQ. CDR3 loop: CASSLSAGRAKNIQYF. The CDR3 coding sequence is TGTGCCAGCAGCCTTTCAGCGGGGAGAGCCAAAAACATTCAGTACTTC.

This chain connects TRBV4-1 to TRBJ2-7; the match to TRBD1 covers 7 bases. V shed 3 bases, J shed 2 bases, and the junction held 7 bases outside the gene matches. CDR1 is MGHRA, CDR2 YSYEKL, per germline. There are 15 residues in the CDR3. CDR3 nucleotides: TGCGCCAGCAGCCAGGAACCGCAGGGGGCCTACGAGCAGTACTTC. This codes for CASSQEPQGAYEQYF.

This clone is medium-sized in the sample. V gene TRBV29-1 combines with J gene TRBJ2-7; 8 nucleotides align to TRBD2. Germline CDR1 and CDR2: SQVTM and ANQGSEA. The CDR3 covers 14 residues. V trimming: 4 bases; J trimming: 4 bases; junction bases outside the gene matches: 9. The CDR3 region is CSVAREGRGYEQYF. The CDR3 nucleotides are TGCAGCGTTGCTCGGGAGGGCAGAGGATACGAGCAGTACTTC.

This chain uses TRBV27 with TRBJ1-4, with TRBD1 as a possible D gene (6 bases). The ends were cut back, 6 bases at V and 5 bases at J, with 13 bases in the middle. Germline V lookup: CDR1 MNHEY, CDR2 SMNVEV (reference sequence). The length of the CDR3 is 14 residues. CDR3 protein: CASRFGTPNEKLFF. The CDR3 DNA reads TGTGCCAGCAGGTTCGGGACACCAAATGAAAAACTGTTTTTT.

This clone was found once. This rearrangement joins TRBV19 to TRBJ1-2; tentatively, D is TRBD1 (6 bases). This CDR3 comprises 18 residues. In germline, CDR1 is LNHDA, CDR2 SQIVND (reference sequence). V was pared by 3 bases and J by 4 bases, with 24 bases between. CDR3 sequence: CASSIEGGVTGQTYGYTF. DNA for the CDR3: TGTGCCAGTAGTATCGAGGGGGGGGTTACTGGACAGACCTATGGCTACACCTTC.

This clone appeared a few times. V gene TRBV19 combines with J gene TRBJ1-1; 9 bases agree with TRBD1. In germline, CDR1 is LNHDA, CDR2 SQIVND (reference sequence). Losses at the gene ends were 7 bases for V and 3 bases for J; bases not matched to a gene: 6. The CDR3 extends over 14 amino acids. The CDR3: CASINRGLDTEAFF. The CDR3 DNA sequence: TGTGCCAGTATCAACAGGGGGCTGGACACTGAAGCTTTCTTT. Full variable domain (remainder filled in from reference TRBV19 and TRBJ1-1): DGGITQSPKYLFRKEGQNVTLSCEQNLNHDAMYWYRQDPGQGLRLIYYSQIVNDFQKGDIAEGYSVSREKKESFPLTVTSAQKNPTAFYLCASINRGLDTEAFFGQGTRLTVV.

The chain joins TRBV10-1 to TRBJ2-7; D may be TRBD1 (5 bases). The V gene's germline CDR1 is WNHNN and CDR2 SYGVQD (reference sequence). The CDR3 sequence is 14 residues long. Deletions cut 0 bases from V and 4 bases from J, with 10 bases between. The DNA of the CDR3 is TGCGCCAGCAGTGAGTCGGGGCAAGGATACGAGCAGTACTTC. Its protein is CASSESGQGYEQYF.

The J gene is TRBJ1-2, the V gene TRBV10-1, with a tentative D call TRBD1 (5 bases). Germline values: CDR1 WNHNN, CDR2 SYGVQD (reference sequence). This CDR3 region has 13 residues. Trimming pared 4 bases from V and 4 bases from J, leaving 10 bases between. The CDR3 nucleotides are TGCGCCAGCAGTGTCACAGGCCCCTATGGCTACACCTTC. As protein: CASSVTGPYGYTF.

CDR3 region: CAWRATVYNSPLHF. CDR3 bases: TGTGCCTGGAGAGCGACGGTCTATAATTCACCCCTCCACTTT. This chain uses TRBV30 with TRBJ1-6; D remains ambiguous. CDR3 length equals 14 residues. Per the germline V gene, CDR1 is GTSNPN and CDR2 is SVGIG (reference sequence). V was pared by 3 bases and J by 3 bases, with 9 bases between. Full variable domain (missing parts from reference TRBV30 and TRBJ1-6): SQTIHQWPATLVQPVGSPLSLECTVEGTSNPNLYWYRQAAGRGLQLLFYSVGIGQISSEVPQNLSASRPQDRQFILSSKKLLLSDSGFYLCAWRATVYNSPLHFGNGTRLTVT.

This clone was seen only once. This chain joins TRBV18 and TRBJ1-4; no definite D call. CDR3 length equals 15 residues. Trimming shortened V by 3 bases and J by 1 base, and 9 bases separated the two germline ends. In germline, CDR1 is KGHSH, CDR2 LQKENI. This CDR3 is CASSPEVGTNEKLFF. DNA of the CDR3: TGTGCCAGCTCACCGGAGGTGGGAACTAATGAAAAACTGTTTTTT.